What follows are 32 T cell receptor beta chains derived from one specimen sequenced in a study of blood T cell repertoires in COVID-19 (dated by TCRdb to 2019 to 2021). To prepare the library, the immunoSEQ multiplex PCR assay was applied. Here the immuneACCESS table is served through TCRdb, limited to in-frame sequences with V and J called. Missing clones are a known gap in these copies; in checked studies unresolved V genes cover under half, and the rest lacks a known reason. The sample table records over 100,000 clones; approximately 90% of these occur just once. The ten largest make up around 1.1% of the sample. Sequencing was carried out using peripheral blood. These receptors all stem from a human donor in a cohort sampled during active COVID-19.

The chain uses TRBV6-5 and TRBJ1-1; D uncertain. V was trimmed by 6 bases and J by 6 bases, leaving 17 bases between them. Germline V lookup: CDR1 MNHEY, CDR2 SVGAGI. The CDR3 sequence is 14 residues long. The CDR3 DNA reads as TGTGCCAGCAGGGAGCACCTTGGGTTGTCTGAAGCTTTCTTT. It codes for CASREHLGLSEAFF.

This chain uses TRBV11-3 with TRBJ2-7; D might be TRBD1 (6 bases). The V end was cut by 3 bases, the J end by 4 bases, with 10 bases between. The CDR3 has 13 amino acids. Per the germline V gene, CDR1 is SGHNT and CDR2 is YENEEA. The CDR3 region has the DNA TGTGCCAGCAGCTTTAACAGGGAATACGAGCAGTACTTC. As protein: CASSFNREYEQYF.

The chain joins TRBV6-6 to TRBJ1-1, with D unclear. V lost 7 bases, J lost 3 bases, and 18 bases lay in between. Germline CDR1 and CDR2: MNHNY and SVGAGI (reference sequence). This CDR3 comprises 15 residues. The CDR3 is CASTTLYGLYTEAFF. The DNA for the CDR3 is TGTGCCAGCACCACCCTTTACGGTCTGTACACTGAAGCTTTCTTT.

The V gene is TRBV29-1, the J gene TRBJ2-1; 9 positions match TRBD2. The ends lost 4 bases at V and 6 bases at J; junction bases unmatched: 4. CDR1 SQVTM and CDR2 ANQGSEA come from the germline V gene. The CDR3 totals 13 residues. The CDR3 DNA follows: TGCAGCGTTGTCCTAGCGGGACTCAATGAGCAGTTCTTC. Translation: CSVVLAGLNEQFF.

This rearrangement joins TRBV9 to TRBJ2-3; TRBD2 matches 8 bases. The CDR3 contains 17 residues. With V trimmed by 2 bases and J by 2 bases, 10 bases remained unmatched. Germline V lookup: CDR1 SGDLS, CDR2 YYNGEE. The CDR3 loop reads CASSVSGSLGITDTQYF. The CDR3, as DNA: TGTGCCAGCAGCGTCAGCGGGAGCCTCGGAATCACAGATACGCAGTATTTT.

Only one count was recorded for this clone. The chain carries TRBV5-8 and TRBJ2-3; the D gene is possibly TRBD1 (5 bases). Trimming took off 1 base at V and 8 bases at J, with 14 bases between the two ends. The CDR3 has 14 residues. CDR1 SGHTS and CDR2 YDEGEE come from the germline V gene. Here the CDR3 reads CASSLRQGWVTQYF. The CDR3 nucleotides are TGTGCCAGCAGCTTGAGGCAGGGTTGGGTTACGCAGTATTTT. Based on the CDR3 plus reference TRBV5-8 and TRBJ2-3, the full variable domain is EAGVTQSPTHLIKTRGQQATLRCSPISGHTSVYWYQQALGLGLQFLLWYDEGEERNRGNFPPRFSGRQFPNYSSELNVNALELEDSALYLCASSLRQGWVTQYFGPGTRLTVL.

The genes are TRBV7-8 and TRBJ2-7; 9 nucleotides match TRBD1. Germline V gene data show CDR1 as SGHVS and CDR2 as FQNEAQ. V shed 5 bases, J shed 5 bases, and the junction held 10 bases outside the gene matches. The CDR3 sequence is 15 residues long. CDR3 DNA sequence: TGTGCCAGCAGCCGCCCAGGGACAGGGAGCCACGAGCAGTACTTC. Its protein product is CASSRPGTGSHEQYF.

The CDR3 DNA is TGTGCCAGCAGCAACCAGGGGACGGGCTCCTACAATGAGCAGTTCTTC. It specifies CASSNQGTGSYNEQFF. The J gene is TRBJ2-1, the V gene TRBV21-1; the DNA was not compared with TRBD1, the D call given in the table. TRBV21-1 corresponds to a pseudogene. This CDR3 region has 16 residues.

Only one count was recorded for this clone. V gene TRBV2 combines with J gene TRBJ2-5; 15 bases agree with TRBD2. The CDR3 runs 16 residues. Germline V gene sequence: CDR1 SNHLY, CDR2 FYNNEI. The trim removed 8 bases at V and 5 bases at J, leaving 9 bases unmatched. The chain's CDR3 is CASLFGLAGGRETQYF. The CDR3 DNA follows: TGTGCCAGCCTTTTCGGACTAGCGGGGGGGCGGGAGACCCAGTACTTC.

In this sample, this clone turned up once. The chain links TRBV6-6 to TRBJ2-7; TRBD2 matches 9 bases. V lost 5 bases to trimming and J lost 4 bases; unmatched junction nucleotides: 6. Germline assignment: CDR1 MNHNY and CDR2 SVGAGI (reference sequence). The CDR3 has 14 amino acids. The CDR3 nucleotides read TGTGCCAGCAGTGGGGCGGGAGGGGTTTACGAGCAGTACTTC. It is translated as CASSGAGGVYEQYF.

The chain links TRBV4-2 to TRBJ1-6, with 11 bases that match TRBD1. This CDR3 region has 16 residues. Trimming removed 2 bases from V and 10 bases from J; junction bases left unmatched: 7. CDR1 and CDR2 from the germline V gene are LGHNA and YNFKEQ. The CDR3 protein is CASSQRAGTGGSPLHF. The CDR3 coding sequence is TGTGCCAGCAGCCAACGGGCTGGGACAGGGGGGTCACCCCTCCACTTT.

The chain couples TRBV5-1 to TRBJ2-5, with TRBD1 matching over 12 bases. Trimming at V came to 4 bases and at J to 4 bases, leaving 5 bases not matched to a gene. Germline CDR1 and CDR2: SGHRS and YFSETQ. This CDR3 spans 15 amino acids. CDR3 protein: CASSVGQGAGETQYF. The CDR3, as DNA: TGCGCCAGCAGCGTGGGACAGGGGGCAGGAGAGACCCAGTACTTC.

The rearrangement uses TRBV9 and TRBJ2-1, with 7 bases that match TRBD1. The V gene end was trimmed by 4 bases and the J gene end by 3 bases; junction bases not matched to a gene: 7. Germline V gene data show CDR1 as SGDLS and CDR2 as YYNGEE. The CDR3 length is 15 residues. The CDR3 DNA reads as TGTGCCAGCAGCCCCACAGGGGTTGGCTACAATGAGCAGTTCTTC. This translates into CASSPTGVGYNEQFF.

The chain recombines TRBV19 with TRBJ2-1; TRBD2 matches 13 bases. CDR1 LNHDA and CDR2 SQIVND come from the germline V gene (reference sequence). The V segment lost 5 bases and the J segment 1 base; nucleotides outside the gene matches: 11. The CDR3 has 19 residues. In DNA, the CDR3 is TGTGCCAGTAGTCCGCGGACTAGCGGGAGAATCGTTTCCTACAATGAGCAGTTCTTC. As protein: CASSPRTSGRIVSYNEQFF.

J is TRBJ1-2 and V is TRBV5-4; 7 positions agree with TRBD1. The V gene's germline CDR1 is SGHNT and CDR2 YYREEE (reference sequence). Germline trimming cut 5 bases from V and 2 bases from J; bases unmatched to any gene: 9. The CDR3 has 15 amino acids. As DNA, the CDR3 is TGTGCCAGCAGTTATGCCCCGGGACAGAACTATGGCTACACCTTC. Its translation is CASSYAPGQNYGYTF.

This sequence joins TRBV11-2 and TRBJ2-1; 7 nucleotides align to TRBD1. The CDR3 spans 13 residues. Germline trimming cut 0 bases from V and 7 bases from J; bases unmatched to any gene: 0. The V gene's germline CDR1 is SGHAT and CDR2 FQNNGV. The CDR3, as DNA: TGTGCCAGCAGCTTAGACAGGGGGAATGAGCAGTTCTTC. It is translated as CASSLDRGNEQFF.

The chain links TRBV28 to TRBJ2-7, with TRBD1 matching over 8 bases. The CDR3 runs to 13 residues. V lost 4 bases, J lost 2 bases, and 1 base stayed unmatched. Germline CDR1 reads MDHEN; CDR2 reads SYDVKM. This chain's CDR3 is CASSSQGAYEQYF. In nucleotides, the CDR3 is TGTGCCAGCAGTTCACAGGGGGCCTACGAGCAGTACTTC.

The V gene is TRBV2, the J gene TRBJ1-4; 8 bases map to TRBD1. Germline V gene data show CDR1 as SNHLY and CDR2 as FYNNEI. With V trimmed by 6 bases and J by 8 bases, 5 bases remained unmatched. This CDR3 spans 13 amino acids. The CDR3 nucleotides are TGTGCCAGCAGCGGACAGGGTAGGGAAAAACTGTTTTTT. It codes for CASSGQGREKLFF.

The genes are TRBV6-2 or TRBV6-3 and TRBJ2-2; D unclear. The CDR3 totals 17 residues. Germline V gene lookup returns CDR1 MNHEY and CDR2 SVGEGT. Trimming stripped 0 bases from V and 3 bases from J, with 14 bases between. This CDR3 is CASSYSRSAAHTGELFF. The DNA of the CDR3 is TGTGCCAGCAGTTACTCGAGGTCCGCGGCACACACCGGGGAGCTGTTTTTT.

The chain recombines TRBV12-3 or TRBV12-4 with TRBJ2-3; D uncertain. The CDR3 loop spans 11 amino acids. V was cut by 8 bases and J by 5 bases, with 8 bases left in between. This chain's CDR3 is CASAVGDTQYF. DNA for the CDR3: TGTGCCAGCGCGGTTGGAGATACGCAGTATTTT.

The chain joins TRBV7-2 to TRBJ2-5, with 7 positions matching TRBD1. V dropped 5 bases and J dropped 2; count of bases not matched to a gene: 8. There are 15 residues in the CDR3. Per the germline V gene, CDR1 is SGHTA and CDR2 is FQGNSA. The CDR3 sequence: CASSLRGGLQETQYF. The CDR3 DNA reads as TGTGCCAGCAGCCTGAGAGGGGGCCTTCAAGAGACCCAGTACTTC. Filled out from reference TRBV7-2 and TRBJ2-5, the complete variable domain reads GAGVSQSPSNKVTEKGKDVELRCDPISGHTALYWYRQSLGQGLEFLIYFQGNSAPDKSGLPSDRFSAERTGGSVSTLTIQRTQQEDSAVYLCASSLRGGLQETQYFGPGTRLLVL.

This clone has more than one count but fewer than ten. The CDR3 sequence: CASSLGRRSYEQYF. The CDR3 coding sequence is TGTGCCAGCAGCTTGGGGCGCCGGAGCTACGAGCAGTACTTC. The chain joins TRBV5-4 to TRBJ2-7; D is unclear. V was trimmed by 0 bases and J by 3 bases, leaving 10 bases between them. The CDR3 extends over 14 amino acids. Germline V gives CDR1 SGHNT, CDR2 YYREEE (reference sequence). The full variable domain, completed using reference TRBV5-4 and TRBJ2-7, is ETGVTQSPTHLIKTRGQQVTLRCSSQSGHNTVSWYQQALGQGPQFIFQYYREEENGRGNFPPRFSGLQFPNYSSELNVNALELDDSALYLCASSLGRRSYEQYFGPGTRLTVT.

As for this clone: Germline is not matched at one junction end, which may reflect a read error. The rearrangement uses TRBV2 and TRBJ2-7; 7 bases are shared with TRBD1. The germline V gene has CDR1 SNHLY and CDR2 FYNNEI. CDR3 length equals 11 residues. This CDR3 reads CASSARQGENF. The CDR3 nucleotides read TGTGCCAGCAGCGCCCGACAGGGTGAGAACTTC.

The chain combines TRBV29-1 with TRBJ2-3, with D possibly TRBD1 on 6 matching bases. Germline V CDR1 and CDR2: SQVTM, ANQGSEA. This CDR3 has 15 residues. V lost 7 bases and J lost 1, with 18 bases in between. CDR3 loop: CSAIPVRGRTDTQYF. The CDR3 coding sequence is TGCAGCGCCATCCCGGTCAGGGGACGCACAGATACGCAGTATTTT.

The V gene is TRBV28, the J gene TRBJ2-3; TRBD2 aligns across 7 bases. CDR3 length equals 17 residues. After removal of 3 bases from V and 0 bases from J, the junction contained 9 bases not matched to a gene. Germline loops: CDR1 MDHEN, CDR2 SYDVKM. The CDR3 DNA sequence: TGTGCCAGCAGTTTTAGCGGGCCGGGGTCTAGCACAGATACGCAGTATTTT. It translates to CASSFSGPGSSTDTQYF.

This rearrangement joins TRBV4-3 to TRBJ2-1, with 12 bases identical to TRBD2. The V gene end was trimmed by 0 bases and the J gene end by 9 bases; junction bases not matched to a gene: 3. The CDR3 loop spans 15 amino acids. Germline lookup yields CDR1 LGHNA and CDR2 YSLEER. The CDR3 protein is CASSQELAGGGEQFF. The CDR3 coding sequence is TGCGCCAGCAGCCAAGAGCTAGCGGGAGGGGGTGAGCAGTTCTTC.

This clone was recorded a few times. This rearrangement joins TRBV5-1 to TRBJ2-7; 7 bases fit TRBD1. Germline V gives CDR1 SGHRS, CDR2 YFSETQ. V shed 0 bases, J shed 2 bases, and the junction held 2 bases outside the gene matches. This CDR3 has 14 residues. The CDR3 loop is CASSLATGTYEQYF. The CDR3 region has the DNA TGCGCCAGCAGCTTGGCGACAGGGACCTACGAGCAGTACTTC.

This chain uses TRBV2 with TRBJ1-3; D unresolved. Trimming took 4 bases from V and 0 from J, leaving 7 bases between them. CDR1 and CDR2 from the germline V gene are SNHLY and FYNNEI. The CDR3 runs 14 residues. The CDR3 sequence is CASSGMFSGNTIYF. Written as DNA, the CDR3 is TGTGCCAGCAGTGGTATGTTCTCTGGAAACACCATATATTTT.

This sequence joins TRBV6-6 and TRBJ2-7, with TRBD1 as a possible D gene (6 bases). This CDR3 is 15 amino acids long. Germline lookup yields CDR1 MNHNY and CDR2 SVGAGI (reference sequence). V was clipped by 5 bases and J by 3 bases, with 17 bases between them. The CDR3 bases are TGTGCCAGCAGTCCTGGACAGCGTACCCTCTACGAGCAGTACTTC. Translated: CASSPGQRTLYEQYF.

In regard to this clone: The identical CDR3 is also encoded by other nucleotide sequences in the sample. CDR3 in amino acids: CASSLSGSTDTQYF. DNA for the CDR3: TGCGCCAGCAGCTTAAGCGGGAGCACAGATACGCAGTATTTT. The chain joins TRBV5-1 to TRBJ2-3; TRBD2 is a possible D gene (6 bases). The CDR3 has 14 amino acids. Germline V gene sequence: CDR1 SGHRS, CDR2 YFSETQ. V was pared by 2 bases and J by 0 bases, with 7 bases between.

In its sample, this clone was seen once. The chain is built from TRBV5-1 and TRBJ2-5; TRBD2 matches 8 bases. Germline-derived CDR1 and CDR2 are SGHRS and YFSETQ. This CDR3 is 15 amino acids long. Trimming removed 0 bases from V and 2 bases from J; junction bases left unmatched: 3. CDR3 coding DNA: TGCGCCAGCAGCTTGGTTGGCGGGGGGCAAGAGACCCAGTACTTC. Translating it yields CASSLVGGGQETQYF. The variable domain in full, completed from reference TRBV5-1 and TRBJ2-5, reads KAGVTQTPRYLIKTRGQQVTLSCSPISGHRSVSWYQQTPGQGLQFLFEYFSETQRNKGNFPGRFSGRQFSNSRSEMNVSTLELGDSALYLCASSLVGGGQETQYFGPGTRLLVL.

The chain uses TRBV7-2 and TRBJ2-3; 10 bases align to TRBD2. The CDR3 length is 16 residues. Germline V lookup: CDR1 SGHTA, CDR2 FQGNSA. J was trimmed by 6 bases and V by 3 bases; bases with no gene match: 9. The CDR3, as DNA: TGTGCCAGCAGCTTTTTCGTGGTACTAGCGGGGGATACGCAGTATTTT. It codes for CASSFFVVLAGDTQYF.